This T cell receptor beta chain was recorded in a study of identifying expanded T cells in peripheral blood. Healthy donors had no documented immune events, such as infections, while sampled. The V end lost 1 base, the J end lost 3 bases, and 7 bases lay between the germline ends. This CDR3 region has 13 residues. CDR1 and CDR2 from the germline V gene are LNHDA and SQIVND (reference sequence). Profiling relied on immunoSEQ multiplex PCR, and the TCRdb table lists in-frame clones only, not all of them. The repertoire holds about 58,000 clones, with roughly 90% as singletons. The sequencing sample was made of blood. The sequence derives from a person between 18 and 69 years old in good health. This chain connects TRBV19 to TRBJ2-7; TRBD1 might be the D (6 bases). The CDR3, as DNA: TGTGCCAGTAGTATAGGGGACATCTACGAGCAGTACTTC. Encoded protein: CASSIGDIYEQYF.